A single sample is the source of the 24 T cell receptor beta chains below, sequenced in a study of T cell responses to AZD1222 COVID-19 vaccine. Some clones are missing from TCRdb's copy, which holds only in-frame ones; the method was immunoSEQ multiplex PCR. The table lists 100,000 to 150,000 clones, approximately 91% of them singletons. Specimen: peripheral blood, collected on day 0 of AZD1222 vaccination. The receptor set was obtained from an adult in good health.

The rearrangement links TRBV27 to TRBJ2-7, with 10 bases fitting TRBD1. Trimming took 6 bases from V and 5 from J; bases not matched to a gene: 7. This CDR3 is 14 amino acids long. Germline V gene data show CDR1 as MNHEY and CDR2 as SMNVEV (reference sequence). The CDR3 nucleotides are TGTGCCAGCAGCCCCGGGACAGGGGATAACGAGCAGTACTTC. Translation gives CASSPGTGDNEQYF.

The table lists this clone with a count of one. The rearrangement joins TRBV4-1 to TRBJ1-3; D not certain. Trimming removed 0 bases from V and 0 bases from J, with 15 bases in between. This CDR3 has 18 residues. CDR1 MGHRA and CDR2 YSYEKL come from the germline V gene. The CDR3 region is CASSQDQVGAFSGNTIYF. The DNA for the CDR3 is TGCGCCAGCAGCCAAGATCAAGTGGGTGCCTTCTCTGGAAACACCATATATTTT.

The gene calls are TRBV6-5 and TRBJ1-6, with a tentative D call TRBD1 (6 bases). The CDR3 has 15 amino acids. V gave up 5 bases and J gave up 10 bases, with 18 bases separating them. The germline gives CDR1 MNHEY, CDR2 SVGAGI. The CDR3 DNA reads TGTGCCAGCAGTAGACAGGCCCTCGAGGGCTCACCCCTCCACTTT. Its protein is CASSRQALEGSPLHF.

This sequence joins TRBV5-5 and TRBJ2-3; TRBD2 agrees at 8 bases. Germline V CDR1 and CDR2: SGHKS, YYEKEE (reference sequence). Trimming took 3 bases from V and 3 from J; bases not matched to a gene: 6. This CDR3 has 15 amino acids. CDR3 in amino acids: CASSWPAGATDTQYF. CDR3 nucleotides: TGTGCCAGCAGCTGGCCAGCGGGGGCGACAGATACGCAGTATTTT.

This clone was picked up a small number of times. This chain uses TRBV30 with TRBJ2-1; 9 nucleotides agree with TRBD2. Germline V lookup: CDR1 GTSNPN, CDR2 SVGIG (reference sequence). CDR3 size: 12 residues. J lost 16 bases, V lost 3 bases, and 10 bases had no gene match. The CDR3 is CAWSVIAGALFF. The CDR3 nucleotides read TGTGCCTGGAGCGTCATAGCGGGAGCTTTATTCTTC. Filled out from reference TRBV30 and TRBJ2-1, the complete variable domain reads SQTIHQWPATLVQPVGSPLSLECTVEGTSNPNLYWYRQAAGRGLQLLFYSVGIGQISSEVPQNLSASRPQDRQFILSSKKLLLSDSGFYLCAWSVIAGALFFGPGTRLTVL.

This chain connects TRBV9 to TRBJ1-1; D gene uncertain. The CDR3 is made up of 14 amino acids. V was trimmed by 0 bases and J by 1 base, leaving 7 bases between them. Germline-derived CDR1 and CDR2 are SGDLS and YYNGEE. CDR3 bases: TGTGCCAGCAGCGTAGGGTCAGAGAACACTGAAGCTTTCTTT. Translated, it gives CASSVGSENTEAFF.

The rearrangement uses TRBV19 and TRBJ1-1; D is perhaps TRBD1 (6 bases). V was cut by 3 bases and J by 7 bases, with 15 bases left in between. Germline-derived CDR1 and CDR2 are LNHDA and SQIVND (reference sequence). CDR3 length: 14 amino acids. The DNA for the CDR3 is TGTGCCAGTAGTATGAATGGGGGCGGCCGTGAAGCTTTCTTT. This encodes CASSMNGGGREAFF.

The chain has TRBV27 and TRBJ2-5, with D perhaps TRBD2 (5 bases). The V and J ends lost 5 bases and 6 bases respectively, with 13 bases between them. This CDR3 comprises 13 residues. Germline V lookup: CDR1 MNHEY, CDR2 SMNVEV (reference sequence). The CDR3 is CASSPPERKTQYF. The DNA for the CDR3 is TGTGCCAGCAGTCCCCCCGAGCGGAAGACCCAGTACTTC.

The J gene is TRBJ2-3, the V gene TRBV2; D might be TRBD1 (5 bases). The germline V gene encodes CDR1 SNHLY and CDR2 FYNNEI. CDR3 length: 14 residues. The V and J ends lost 6 bases and 4 bases respectively, with 14 bases between them. The CDR3 is CASSRQGSSDTQYF. Here the CDR3 DNA reads TGTGCCAGCAGCCGTCAGGGTTCGTCAGATACGCAGTATTTT.

V usage is TRBV6-5 and J usage is TRBJ1-6; TRBD1 is a possible D gene (6 bases). In germline, CDR1 is MNHEY, CDR2 SVGAGI. There are 14 residues in the CDR3. The V end was cut by 7 bases, the J end by 8 bases, with 15 bases between. The CDR3 spells CASNLGADYSPLHF. CDR3 sequence (DNA): TGTGCCAGCAATTTGGGGGCAGACTATTCACCCCTCCACTTT.

This chain connects TRBV14 to TRBJ1-5; D remains ambiguous. CDR3 length equals 15 residues. Between the trimmed V and J ends, which lost 1 base and 2 bases, there was a span of 9 bases. From germline, CDR1 is SGHDN and CDR2 FVKESK. In DNA, the CDR3 is TGTGCCAGCAGCCAAGCCGGAACAGGCAATCAGCCCCAGCATTTT. Translation: CASSQAGTGNQPQHF.

V is TRBV5-1 and J is TRBJ1-2, with 8 positions matching TRBD1. Trimming cost V 2 bases and J 7 bases; bases outside gene matches: 4. From germline, CDR1 is SGHRS and CDR2 YFSETQ. The CDR3 contains 13 residues. The CDR3 DNA sequence: TGCGCCAGCAGCTTCTCAGGGGGCGGTGGCTACACCTTC. Residues: CASSFSGGGGYTF. Supplemented by reference TRBV5-1 and TRBJ1-2, the full variable domain reads KAGVTQTPRYLIKTRGQQVTLSCSPISGHRSVSWYQQTPGQGLQFLFEYFSETQRNKGNFPGRFSGRQFSNSRSEMNVSTLELGDSALYLCASSFSGGGGYTFGSGTRLTVV.

The rearrangement links TRBV3-1 (or the pseudogene TRBV3-2) to TRBJ1-6; D might be TRBD1 (5 bases). The CDR3 has 14 residues. V was pared by 5 bases and J by 8 bases, with 13 bases between. Germline V gene sequence: CDR1 LGHDT, CDR2 YNNKEL (reference sequence). CDR3: CASSSRGSDSPLHF. CDR3 DNA sequence: TGTGCCAGCAGCAGTCGGGGGTCGGATTCACCCCTCCACTTT.

The chain joins TRBV6-1 to TRBJ1-2; D perhaps matches TRBD1 (6 bases). V lost 3 bases, J lost 8 bases, and 16 bases lay in between. Germline loops: CDR1 MNHNS, CDR2 SASEGT. CDR3 length equals 14 residues. CDR3 in amino acids: CASSEEDSRGGYTF. The CDR3 DNA sequence: TGTGCCAGCAGTGAGGAGGACAGCCGCGGGGGCTACACCTTC.

This chain connects TRBV5-1 to TRBJ1-4; TRBD1 is a possible D gene (5 bases). The CDR3 runs 17 residues. The V gene's germline CDR1 is SGHRS and CDR2 YFSETQ. V lost 0 bases to trimming and J lost 3 bases, with 15 bases between them. This chain's CDR3 is CASSLGISGEANEKLFF. Written as DNA, the CDR3 is TGCGCCAGCAGCTTGGGCATCTCGGGGGAGGCTAATGAAAAACTGTTTTTT.

This clone was counted only a few times. This chain connects TRBV21-1 to TRBJ1-1; TRBD1, the table's D call, lacks a check against the DNA. TRBV21-1 is a listed pseudogene. There are 17 residues in the CDR3. Here the CDR3 reads CASSKKYGQLMNTEAFF. The CDR3 DNA sequence: TGTGCCAGCAGCAAAAAATATGGACAGCTCATGAACACTGAAGCTTTCTTT.

CDR3 region: CASSFRVGDSGNTIYF. The CDR3 DNA is TGTGCCAGCAGCTTCCGGGTGGGGGACTCTGGAAACACCATATATTTT. The chain has TRBV7-9 and TRBJ1-3; tentatively, D is TRBD1 (5 bases). The V gene lost 3 bases and the J gene lost 0 bases, with 12 bases spanning the gap. The CDR3 length is 16 residues. Germline V gene data show CDR1 as SEHNR and CDR2 as FQNEAQ (reference sequence).

The chain has TRBV6-1 and TRBJ2-5, with a tentative D call TRBD1 (6 bases). V was trimmed by 1 base and J by 2 bases, leaving 11 bases between them. Germline-derived CDR1 and CDR2 are MNHNS and SASEGT. The CDR3 runs 15 residues. The CDR3 here is CASSEDRVFQETQYF. DNA of the CDR3: TGTGCCAGCAGTGAAGACAGGGTATTTCAAGAGACCCAGTACTTC.

The rearrangement uses TRBV29-1 and TRBJ1-1; TRBD1 is a possible D gene (6 bases). The CDR3 contains 11 residues. The germline gives CDR1 SQVTM, CDR2 ANQGSEA. The V and J ends lost 6 bases and 8 bases respectively, with 13 bases between them. The CDR3 here is CSVGGQYEAFF. Written as DNA, the CDR3 is TGCAGCGTGGGGGGGCAGTACGAAGCTTTCTTT.

The chain recombines TRBV19 with TRBJ2-5; the D gene is possibly TRBD2 (5 bases). Germline V gives CDR1 LNHDA, CDR2 SQIVND (reference sequence). V lost 5 bases and J lost 3, with 13 bases in between. There are 14 residues in the CDR3. Here the CDR3 reads CASSSVFGEETQYF. CDR3 nucleotide sequence: TGTGCCAGTAGTTCGGTCTTCGGGGAAGAGACCCAGTACTTC.

CDR3 protein: CASSHADRESYEQYF. The CDR3 bases are TGCGCCAGCAGCCACGCCGACAGGGAGTCCTACGAGCAGTACTTC. The gene calls are TRBV4-1 and TRBJ2-7; 7 nucleotides match TRBD1. The V segment lost 3 bases and the J segment 1 base; nucleotides outside the gene matches: 6. Germline assignment: CDR1 MGHRA and CDR2 YSYEKL. The CDR3 is 15 amino acids.

There are a few counts of this clone. This chain connects TRBV7-2 to TRBJ2-7; D remains unclear. V lost 4 bases and J lost 6, with 16 bases in between. Germline CDR1 SGHTA, CDR2 FQGNSA. This CDR3 is built from 14 residues. This chain's CDR3 is CASSSLGRVGEQYF. DNA of the CDR3: TGTGCCAGCAGCTCGTTGGGTAGGGTCGGCGAGCAGTACTTC.

The V gene is TRBV3-1 (or the pseudogene TRBV3-2), the J gene TRBJ2-2; TRBD2 is a possible D gene (6 bases). Germline CDR1 reads LGHDT; CDR2 reads YNNKEL (reference sequence). CDR3 length: 14 amino acids. Trimming shortened V by 3 bases and J by 6 bases, and 11 bases separated the two germline ends. In DNA, the CDR3 is TGTGCCAGCAGCCAGACTAGTCGTCCCGGGGAGCTGTTTTTT. This translates into CASSQTSRPGELFF.

This clone was observed a single time. This chain uses TRBV28 with TRBJ1-4, with D maybe TRBD1 (6 bases). The CDR3 totals 15 residues. Germline assignment: CDR1 MDHEN and CDR2 SYDVKM. The germline V and J ends were trimmed by 6 bases and 2 bases, with 13 bases remaining between them. The CDR3 here is CASRPQGATNEKLFF. CDR3 nucleotides: TGTGCCAGCAGACCACAGGGAGCGACTAATGAAAAACTGTTTTTT.